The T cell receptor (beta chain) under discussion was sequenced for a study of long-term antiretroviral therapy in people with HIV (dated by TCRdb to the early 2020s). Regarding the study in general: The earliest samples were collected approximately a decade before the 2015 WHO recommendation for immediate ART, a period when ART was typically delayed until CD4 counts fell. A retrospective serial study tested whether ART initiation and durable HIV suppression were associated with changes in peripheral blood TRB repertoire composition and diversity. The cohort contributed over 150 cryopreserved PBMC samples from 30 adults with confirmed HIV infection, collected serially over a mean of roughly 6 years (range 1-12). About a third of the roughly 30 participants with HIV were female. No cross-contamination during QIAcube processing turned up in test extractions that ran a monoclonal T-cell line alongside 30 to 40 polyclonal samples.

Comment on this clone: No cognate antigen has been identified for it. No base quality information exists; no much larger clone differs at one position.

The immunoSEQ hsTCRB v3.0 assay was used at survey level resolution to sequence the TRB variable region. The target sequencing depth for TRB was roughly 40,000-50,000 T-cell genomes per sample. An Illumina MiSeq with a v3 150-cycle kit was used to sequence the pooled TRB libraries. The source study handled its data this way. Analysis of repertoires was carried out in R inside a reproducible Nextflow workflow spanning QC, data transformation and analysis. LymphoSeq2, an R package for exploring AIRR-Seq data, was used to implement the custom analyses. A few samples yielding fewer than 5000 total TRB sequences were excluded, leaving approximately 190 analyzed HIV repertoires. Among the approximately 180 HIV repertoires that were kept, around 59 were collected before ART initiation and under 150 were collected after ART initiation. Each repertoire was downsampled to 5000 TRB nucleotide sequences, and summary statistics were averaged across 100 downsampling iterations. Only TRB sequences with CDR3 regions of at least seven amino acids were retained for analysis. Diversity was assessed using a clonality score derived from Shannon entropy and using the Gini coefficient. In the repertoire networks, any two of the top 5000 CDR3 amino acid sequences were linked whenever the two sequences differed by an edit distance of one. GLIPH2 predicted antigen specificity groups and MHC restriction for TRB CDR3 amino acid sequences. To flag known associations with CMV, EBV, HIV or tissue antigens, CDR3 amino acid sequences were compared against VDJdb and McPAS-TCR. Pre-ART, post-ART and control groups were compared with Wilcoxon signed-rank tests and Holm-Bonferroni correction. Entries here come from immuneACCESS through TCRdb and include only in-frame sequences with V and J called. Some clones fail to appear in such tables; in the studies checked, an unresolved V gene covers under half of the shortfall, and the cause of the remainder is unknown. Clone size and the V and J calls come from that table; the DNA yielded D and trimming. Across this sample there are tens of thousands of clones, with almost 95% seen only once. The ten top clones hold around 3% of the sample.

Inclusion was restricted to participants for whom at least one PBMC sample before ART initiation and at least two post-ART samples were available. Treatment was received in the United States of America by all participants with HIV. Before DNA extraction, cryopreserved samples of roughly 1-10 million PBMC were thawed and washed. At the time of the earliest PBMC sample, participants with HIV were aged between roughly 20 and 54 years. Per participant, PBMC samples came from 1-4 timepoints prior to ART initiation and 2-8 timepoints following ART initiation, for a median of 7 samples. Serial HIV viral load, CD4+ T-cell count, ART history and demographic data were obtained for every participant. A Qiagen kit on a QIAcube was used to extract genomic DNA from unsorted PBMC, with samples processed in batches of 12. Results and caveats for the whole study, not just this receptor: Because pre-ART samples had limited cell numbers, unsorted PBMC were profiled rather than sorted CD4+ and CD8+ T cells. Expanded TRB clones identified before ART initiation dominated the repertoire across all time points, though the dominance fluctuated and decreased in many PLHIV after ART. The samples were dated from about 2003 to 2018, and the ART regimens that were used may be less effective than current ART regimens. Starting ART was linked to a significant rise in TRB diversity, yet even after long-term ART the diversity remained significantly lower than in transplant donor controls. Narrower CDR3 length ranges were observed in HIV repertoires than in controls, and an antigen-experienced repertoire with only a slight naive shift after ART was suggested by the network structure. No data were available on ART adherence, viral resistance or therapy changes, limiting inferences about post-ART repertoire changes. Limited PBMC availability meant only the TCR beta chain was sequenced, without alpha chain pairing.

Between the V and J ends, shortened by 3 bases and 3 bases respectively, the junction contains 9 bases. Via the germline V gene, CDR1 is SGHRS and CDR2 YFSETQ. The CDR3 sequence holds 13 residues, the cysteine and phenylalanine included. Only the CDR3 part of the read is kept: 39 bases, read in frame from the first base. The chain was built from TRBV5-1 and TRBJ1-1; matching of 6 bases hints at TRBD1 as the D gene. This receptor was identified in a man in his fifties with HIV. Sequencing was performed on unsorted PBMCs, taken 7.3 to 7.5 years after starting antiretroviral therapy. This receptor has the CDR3 CASSSEGDTEAFF. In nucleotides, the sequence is TGCGCCAGCAGCTCCGAGGGGGACACTGAAGCTTTCTTT.